A single sample gave rise to the 14 T cell receptor beta chains below, sequenced in a study of shared clonotypes between healthy human individuals. Clones were read by immunoSEQ multiplex PCR, and TCRdb kept only the in-frame ones, dropping some. The sample holds some 2,500,000 clones, roughly 93% seen once. Sequences were obtained from naive CD4+ T cells from PBMCs. Subset given: CD45RA+ positively selected. Receptor source: a young man in good health. Some clones in this sample may be carry-over from other donors' samples.

This chain connects TRBV2 to TRBJ2-2; possible D gene TRBD2, 5 bases. V lost 7 bases, J lost 3 bases, and 12 bases lay in between. CDR3 length: 14 amino acids. In germline, CDR1 is SNHLY, CDR2 FYNNEI. The CDR3 reads CASTREAHTGELFF. For the CDR3, the DNA is TGTGCCAGCACCCGGGAAGCCCACACCGGGGAGCTGTTTTTT.

The chain employs TRBV4-1 and TRBJ2-7; D uncertain. Trimming removed 0 bases from V and 0 bases from J, with 9 bases in between. The CDR3 totals 15 residues. Germline loops: CDR1 MGHRA, CDR2 YSYEKL. The CDR3 DNA follows: TGCGCCAGCAGCCAAGAGGCCAGGTACTCCTACGAGCAGTACTTC. Translation gives CASSQEARYSYEQYF.

In this sample, this clone turned up a few times. The J gene is TRBJ1-5, the V gene TRBV19; a weak D match, TRBD1 (5 bases). Per the germline V gene, CDR1 is LNHDA and CDR2 is SQIVND (reference sequence). Deletions cut 9 bases from V and 4 bases from J, with 7 bases between. This CDR3 has 11 amino acids. CDR3 loop: CASGGNQPQHF. CDR3 DNA: TGTGCCAGCGGGGGGAATCAGCCCCAGCATTTT.

This clone was observed once. CDR3 DNA sequence: TGTGCCAGCAGCTTAGATGCCAGGCTAGCGACAGATACGCAGTATTTT. Encoded protein: CASSLDARLATDTQYF. This chain links TRBV13 with TRBJ2-3, with a weak D call TRBD2 (6 bases). This CDR3 is 16 amino acids long. CDR1 PRHDT and CDR2 FYEKMQ come from the germline V gene (reference sequence). Trimming removed 1 base from V and 3 bases from J, with 14 bases in between.

The chain has TRBV10-3 and TRBJ1-5, with 8 bases fitting TRBD1. This CDR3 has 15 amino acids. Germline lookup yields CDR1 ENHRY and CDR2 SYGVKD. V shed 3 bases, J shed 5 bases, and the junction held 6 bases outside the gene matches. The CDR3 sequence: CAISDYGTGDQPQHF. The CDR3 DNA reads TGTGCCATCAGTGACTATGGGACAGGCGATCAGCCCCAGCATTTT.

V gene TRBV28 combines with J gene TRBJ1-5; D might be TRBD1 (5 bases). The CDR3 spans 14 residues. Germline V gene data show CDR1 as MDHEN and CDR2 as SYDVKM. The V and J ends lost 6 bases and 8 bases respectively, with 17 bases between them. In nucleotides, the CDR3 is TGTGCCAGCAGCTCTCAGGGACGGGTAGAGCCCCAGCATTTT. It specifies CASSSQGRVEPQHF.

V gene TRBV11-1 combines with J gene TRBJ2-7; unclear D gene. CDR1 SGHAT and CDR2 FQDESV come from the germline V gene (reference sequence). CDR3 length: 14 residues. V was trimmed by 5 bases and J by 0 bases, leaving 11 bases between them. The CDR3 region is CASSLEPSSYEQYF. The DNA for the CDR3 is TGTGCCAGCAGCCTCGAGCCCAGCTCCTACGAGCAGTACTTC.

V is TRBV28 and J is TRBJ2-2; D gene ambiguous. V was shortened by 3 bases and J by 3 bases, with 17 bases between the two germline ends. From germline, CDR1 is MDHEN and CDR2 SYDVKM. This CDR3 has 17 amino acids. In nucleotides, the CDR3 is TGTGCCAGCAGTTTTCGACCGGGCCTGACGGACACCGGGGAGCTGTTTTTT. Its translation is CASSFRPGLTDTGELFF.

This chain connects TRBV5-1 to TRBJ2-7; 9 bases are shared with TRBD1. Germline CDR1 reads SGHRS; CDR2 reads YFSETQ. This CDR3 comprises 19 residues. V lost 4 bases, J lost 9 bases, and 26 bases stayed unmatched. DNA of the CDR3: TGCGCCAGCAGCAGCCTCCCGGGACAGGGAGGAGCACGGGTGGTCCCGCAGTACTTC. It specifies CASSSLPGQGGARVVPQYF.

The chain uses TRBV5-1 and TRBJ2-2; TRBD1 matches at 7 bases. Trimming removed 3 bases from V and 0 bases from J; junction bases left unmatched: 2. Per germline, CDR1 SGHRS and CDR2 YFSETQ. The CDR3 covers 15 residues. The CDR3 region has the DNA TGCGCCAGCAGCTCGGACAGGTCGAACACCGGGGAGCTGTTTTTT. It translates to CASSSDRSNTGELFF. Looking up the rest from reference TRBV5-1 and TRBJ2-2 gives the full variable domain: KAGVTQTPRYLIKTRGQQVTLSCSPISGHRSVSWYQQTPGQGLQFLFEYFSETQRNKGNFPGRFSGRQFSNSRSEMNVSTLELGDSALYLCASSSDRSNTGELFFGEGSRLTVL.

The chain's CDR3 is CASSRDSFELNTEAFF. The CDR3 nucleotides are TGCGCCAGCAGCCGCGACAGTTTCGAGCTGAACACTGAAGCTTTCTTT. This chain joins TRBV5-1 and TRBJ1-1, with D tentatively TRBD1 (5 bases). This CDR3 is 16 amino acids long. V was pared by 4 bases and J by 0 bases, with 16 bases between. Germline CDR1 is SGHRS and CDR2 is YFSETQ.

The rearrangement links TRBV18 to TRBJ2-7; maybe TRBD2 (6 bases). The CDR3 is 13 amino acids. V lost 5 bases to trimming and J lost 5 bases, with 13 bases between them. Germline assignment: CDR1 KGHSH and CDR2 LQKENI. CDR3 coding DNA: TGTGCCAGCTCAGTCATCTGGGGGGACGAGCAGTACTTC. Translating it yields CASSVIWGDEQYF. Looking up the rest from reference TRBV18 and TRBJ2-7 gives the full variable domain: NAGVMQNPRHLVRRRGQEARLRCSPMKGHSHVYWYRQLPEEGLKFMVYLQKENIIDESGMPKERFSAEFPKEGPSILRIQQVVRGDSAAYFCASSVIWGDEQYFGPGTRLTVT.

This chain connects TRBV7-2 to TRBJ2-7; 8 nucleotides agree with TRBD2. This CDR3 contains 14 residues. Germline CDR1 SGHTA, CDR2 FQGNSA. V lost 5 bases, J lost 4 bases, and 7 bases stayed unmatched. CDR3: CASSQSGRRYEQYF. CDR3 sequence (DNA): TGTGCCAGCAGCCAGAGCGGGAGACGGTACGAGCAGTACTTC. The variable domain in full, completed from reference TRBV7-2 and TRBJ2-7, reads GAGVSQSPSNKVTEKGKDVELRCDPISGHTALYWYRQSLGQGLEFLIYFQGNSAPDKSGLPSDRFSAERTGGSVSTLTIQRTQQEDSAVYLCASSQSGRRYEQYFGPGTRLTVT.

The V call is TRBV10-3, the J call TRBJ1-1; possibly TRBD1 for D (5 bases). The CDR3 covers 15 residues. V shed 0 bases and J shed 5 bases, with 13 bases lying between them. Germline assignment: CDR1 ENHRY and CDR2 SYGVKD. The CDR3 DNA reads TGTGCCATCAGTGAGTCCGGGGCGGGCGTGACTGAAGCTTTCTTT. Its translation is CAISESGAGVTEAFF.